Below, one T cell receptor beta chain is given with its context. Per germline, CDR1 SGDLS and CDR2 YYNGEE. V trimming: 3 bases; J trimming: 6 bases; junction bases outside the gene matches: 19. The CDR3 is 19 residues long. This record comes from a study of blood T cell repertoires in COVID-19. For the study at large: Some COVID-19 samples were acute and others convalescent; all came from the United States, Italy and Spain.

TCRdb's copy holds only in-frame clones and misses some; the assay was immunoSEQ multiplex PCR. Of about 14,000 clones listed, about 88% are singletons. The chain links TRBV9 to TRBJ2-2; 8 bases map to TRBD1. The sequencing sample was made of peripheral blood. This receptor was identified in a man aged 55 to 70 with acute or convalescent COVID-19. Here the CDR3 DNA reads TGTGCCAGCAGCGGTCACAGCGGACAGGGAGGATGGGCGGCCGGGGAGCTGTTTTTT. Protein: CASSGHSGQGGWAAGELFF.